These T cell receptor beta chains were read from a single sample in a study of cytomegalovirus exposure and HLA in healthy donors. The table came from immunoSEQ multiplex PCR; TCRdb's copy has only in-frame clones and leaves some out. The profile covers some 200,000 clones, with approximately 11% appearing a single time and about 8% taken by the ten largest. Sample: PBMCs. The receptors derive from a middle-aged man in good health and CMV-seropositive. Each CDR3 is given with its conserved first and last residue. D genes are given only for firm matches. Where a row states a size, it is once, few, many or the class of an expanded clone; other rows omit it.

J gene: TRBJ1-1
CDR3 length: 15
clone size: NA
V gene: TRBV7-9
D gene: NA
CDR3 protein: CASSSGGLMNTEAFF
CDR3 DNA: TGTGCCAGCAGCTCCGGTGGACTGATGAACACTGAAGCTTTCTTT

J gene: TRBJ2-3
CDR3 length: 14
clone size: few
V gene: TRBV5-6
D gene: NA
CDR3 protein: CASSPGGRADTQYF
CDR3 DNA: TGTGCCAGCAGCCCCGGGGGGCGCGCAGATACGCAGTATTTT

J gene: TRBJ2-2
CDR3 length: 15
clone size: NA
V gene: TRBV28
D gene: NA
CDR3 protein: CASSLGLRNTGELFF
CDR3 DNA: TGTGCCAGCAGCTTGGGACTGCGAAACACCGGGGAGCTGTTTTTT

J gene: TRBJ1-2
CDR3 length: 11
clone size: NA
V gene: TRBV25-1
D gene: NA
CDR3 protein: CASSKMAGLSF
CDR3 DNA: TGTGCCAGCAGTAAGATGGCAGGGCTGAGCTTC

J gene: TRBJ2-3
CDR3 length: 13
clone size: few
V gene: TRBV29-1
D gene: TRBD1
CDR3 protein: CSVGTGSTDTQYF
CDR3 DNA: TGCAGCGTGGGGACAGGGAGCACAGATACGCAGTATTTT

J gene: TRBJ2-1
CDR3 length: 11
clone size: few
V gene: TRBV30
D gene: TRBD2
CDR3 protein: CAWTGGDEQFF
CDR3 DNA: TGTGCCTGGACGGGAGGAGATGAGCAGTTCTTC

J gene: TRBJ2-2
CDR3 length: 15
clone size: few
V gene: TRBV7-2
D gene: NA
CDR3 protein: CASSLQLAGTGELFF
CDR3 DNA: TGTGCCAGCAGCCTCCAACTAGCCGGAACCGGGGAGCTGTTTTTT

J gene: TRBJ1-2
CDR3 length: 16
clone size: NA
V gene: TRBV19
D gene: NA
CDR3 protein: CASSRQTGTSNYGYTF
CDR3 DNA: TGTGCCAGTAGTCGTCAAACAGGAACTTCTAACTATGGCTACACCTTC

J gene: TRBJ1-1
CDR3 length: 15
clone size: few
V gene: TRBV5-1
D gene: TRBD1
CDR3 protein: CASSVERTGGTEAFF
CDR3 DNA: TGCGCCAGCAGCGTCGAAAGGACAGGGGGGACTGAAGCTTTCTTT

J gene: TRBJ2-7
CDR3 length: 15
clone size: NA
V gene: TRBV5-1
D gene: NA
CDR3 protein: CASSSTTGNSYEQYF
CDR3 DNA: TGCGCCAGCAGCTCCACAACCGGGAATTCCTACGAGCAGTACTTC

J gene: TRBJ1-4
CDR3 length: 12
clone size: NA
V gene: TRBV5-6
D gene: TRBD1
CDR3 protein: CASSLGPGGLFF
CDR3 DNA: TGTGCCAGCAGCTTAGGACCAGGGGGCTTATTTTTT

J gene: TRBJ2-5
CDR3 length: 13
clone size: NA
V gene: TRBV28
D gene: NA
CDR3 protein: CASSWSGPETQYF
CDR3 DNA: TGTGCCAGCAGCTGGTCCGGTCCGGAGACCCAGTACTTC

J gene: TRBJ2-7
CDR3 length: 13
clone size: few
V gene: TRBV15
D gene: NA
CDR3 protein: CATSRDPVWEQYF
CDR3 DNA: TGTGCCACCAGCAGAGATCCAGTGTGGGAGCAGTACTTC

J gene: TRBJ2-7
CDR3 length: 12
clone size: NA
V gene: TRBV18
D gene: NA
CDR3 protein: CASSPGLGEQYF
CDR3 DNA: TGTGCCAGCTCACCGGGCTTGGGCGAGCAGTACTTC

J gene: TRBJ2-7
CDR3 length: 15
clone size: few
V gene: TRBV18
D gene: TRBD1
CDR3 protein: CASSTDPGQGSEQYF
CDR3 DNA: TGTGCCAGCTCAACGGACCCGGGACAGGGGAGCGAGCAGTACTTC

J gene: TRBJ2-3
CDR3 length: 15
clone size: few
V gene: TRBV19
D gene: NA
CDR3 protein: CASSRAGFGTDTQYF
CDR3 DNA: TGTGCCAGTAGTAGGGCAGGGTTTGGCACAGATACGCAGTATTTT

J gene: TRBJ2-3
CDR3 length: 15
clone size: NA
V gene: TRBV7-3
D gene: NA
CDR3 protein: CATRRGGASTDTQYF
CDR3 DNA: TGTGCCACCCGGAGGGGGGGGGCTAGCACAGATACGCAGTATTTT

J gene: TRBJ1-4
CDR3 length: 15
clone size: few
V gene: TRBV4-2
D gene: TRBD1
CDR3 protein: CASSQTGETNEKLFF
CDR3 DNA: TGTGCCAGCAGCCAAACAGGGGAAACTAATGAAAAACTGTTTTTT

J gene: TRBJ2-3
CDR3 length: 15
clone size: NA
V gene: TRBV6-5
D gene: TRBD1
CDR3 protein: CASSPRDSSTDKQYF
CDR3 DNA: TGTGCCAGCTCTCCACGGGACAGTAGCACAGATAAGCAGTATTTT

J gene: TRBJ2-2
CDR3 length: 17
clone size: NA
V gene: TRBV5-1
D gene: TRBD1
CDR3 protein: CASSLETGASNTGELFF
CDR3 DNA: TGCGCCAGCAGCCTAGAGACAGGGGCTTCGAACACCGGGGAGCTGTTTTTT

J gene: TRBJ2-7
CDR3 length: 14
clone size: NA
V gene: TRBV29-1
D gene: TRBD1
CDR3 protein: CSALLVRTGNEQYF
CDR3 DNA: TGCAGCGCTCTCCTGGTGAGGACAGGGAACGAGCAGTACTTC

J gene: TRBJ1-3
CDR3 length: 16
clone size: NA
V gene: TRBV18
D gene: TRBD1
CDR3 protein: CASSQGQALSGNTIYF
CDR3 DNA: TGTGCCAGCTCTCAAGGACAGGCCTTATCTGGAAACACCATATATTTT

J gene: TRBJ1-1
CDR3 length: 16
clone size: few
V gene: TRBV10-3
D gene: NA
CDR3 protein: CAISEFGVMANTEAFF
CDR3 DNA: TGTGCCATCAGTGAATTCGGGGTTATGGCCAACACTGAAGCTTTCTTT